Given below is one TCR beta chain in context. Its antigen is still unknown. Base quality data are lacking; no much larger clone is found one base away. The data were produced on an Illumina HiSeq 1500. The public reads were run again by TCRdb, first through fastp at Q25 and then through MiXCR, and only productive beta chains were kept. One record per CDR3 amino acid sequence lists the most common genes and DNA. Counted in this sample were 350,000 to 450,000 distinct CDR3 sequences; around 18% of them appeared once. 7.5% to 9% of the sample is held by the ten biggest clonotypes. The sample originates from a study of T cell repertoires in cytomegalovirus infection (dated by TCRdb to between 2018 and 2021). Broadly, across the study: Donor HLA type was relevant to the analysis, because carriage of CMV infection together with the matching HLA type was indicated by public TCR beta signatures. Study-wide conclusions, independent of this receptor: Carriers of CMV infection plus the relevant HLA type were discriminated by the cumulative frequency of public TCR beta family members in the study cohort and in an independent roughly 340-donor cohort. The ex vivo response was dominated by HLA-C-restricted CMV-specific TCR beta clonotypes, which also provided the single most frequent clonotype in two of eight donors.

Sequenced: PBMCs. The clonotype was recovered from a human donor in good health (CMV status not recorded). Some clones in this sample may be carry-over from other donors' samples.

The CDR3 in this case is CATQGYGANVLTF. At the DNA level, the sequence is TGTGCCACCCAGGGGTATGGGGCCAACGTCCTGACTTTC. In this chain, TRBV7-6 is recombined with TRBJ2-6; the D gene is possibly TRBD1, with 6 bases matching. The germline V gene gives CDR1 as SGHVS and CDR2 as FNYEAQ. Spanning cysteine to phenylalanine, the CDR3 consists of 13 amino acids. Here the CDR3 DNA is all that survives: 39 bases in frame from base 1. V is cut by 10 bases and J by 3 bases, and the space between the germline ends is 10 bases. Extended through the reference TRBV7-6 and TRBJ2-6 proteins, this CDR3 yields the full variable domain: GAGVSQSPRYKVTKRGQDVALRCDPISGHVSLYWYRQALGQGPEFLTYFNYEAQQDKSGLPNDRFSAERPEGSISTLTIQRTEQRDSAMYRCATQGYGANVLTFGAGSRLTVL.